These 27 T cell receptor beta chains originate from one sample sequenced in a study of blood T cells in healthy people across ages (dated by TCRdb to about 2015). Library construction relied on 5' RACE. Sequencing used an Illumina HiSeq 2500. A second PCR of about 7 to 12 cycles was run with a J-beta primer mix and a sample-barcoded 5' primer. TCRdb cleaned the public reads at Q25 with fastp, built clones with MiXCR and kept in-frame beta chains. CDR3 protein sequences are deduplicated, and each keeps its most common genes and DNA. The sample includes roughly 800,000 distinct CDR3 sequences, with nearly 60% observed a single time. Clones ranked in the top ten supply about 20% of the sample. The sequenced sample was blood. The receptors come from a man in his thirties or forties in good health.

This clonotype was seen a few times. CDR3 region: CASSLQGLDPYEQYF. Written as DNA, the CDR3 is TGTGCCAGCAGCTTACAAGGACTCGACCCCTACGAGCAGTACTTC. The chain couples TRBV11-1 to TRBJ2-7, with D possibly being TRBD2 (5 bases). This CDR3 is 15 amino acids long. CDR1 and CDR2 (germline): SGHAT, FQDESV (reference sequence). V was cut by 2 bases and J by 2 bases, with 13 bases left in between.

The chain joins TRBV29-1 to TRBJ2-4, with a possible D match to TRBD1 (6 bases). The CDR3 is 13 amino acids. Trimming pared 6 bases from V and 5 bases from J, leaving 14 bases between. Germline V gene lookup returns CDR1 SQVTM and CDR2 ANQGSEA. The CDR3 loop reads CSVTPGHENIQYF. The CDR3 region has the DNA TGCAGCGTAACCCCGGGACACGAAAACATTCAGTACTTC.

This clonotype was detected only a few times. V gene TRBV12-3 or TRBV12-4 combines with J gene TRBJ2-1; D may match TRBD1 or TRBD2 (5 bases each). The V and J ends lost 6 bases and 12 bases respectively, with 21 bases between them. The CDR3 contains 14 residues. In DNA, the CDR3 is TGTGCCAGCAGCCAAAATATTGAGGGGCGAAGGCAGTTCTTC. Its translation is CASSQNIEGRRQFF.

This rearrangement joins TRBV10-3 to TRBJ1-1, with D tentatively TRBD1 (5 bases). Trimming removed 4 bases from V and 1 base from J, with 13 bases in between. This CDR3 contains 15 residues. Germline assignment: CDR1 ENHRY and CDR2 SYGVKD. The CDR3 coding sequence is TGTGCCATCAGTGGTAGGGGCCGAAAGAACACTGAAGCTTTCTTT. Amino acids: CAISGRGRKNTEAFF.

This chain joins TRBV28 and TRBJ2-7; TRBD1 might be the D (5 bases). CDR3 length equals 14 residues. The V end lost 6 bases, the J end lost 0 bases, and 12 bases lay between the germline ends. CDR1 and CDR2 from the germline V gene are MDHEN and SYDVKM. The CDR3 protein is CASSPGSFSYEQYF. The CDR3 nucleotides are TGTGCCAGCAGCCCAGGGTCCTTCTCCTACGAGCAGTACTTC.

The V and J genes are TRBV12-3 or TRBV12-4 and TRBJ1-5; tentatively, D is TRBD1 (5 bases). The CDR3 length is 14 residues. V lost 3 bases, J lost 7 bases, and 13 bases lay in between. CDR3 DNA: TGTGCCAGCAGTTTGTGGGGAGGGGAACAGCCCCAGCATTTT. Translated, it gives CASSLWGGEQPQHF.

The chain couples TRBV13 to TRBJ1-2; D not resolved. V was trimmed by 5 bases and J by 3 bases, leaving 16 bases between them. Per the germline V gene, CDR1 is PRHDT and CDR2 is FYEKMQ (reference sequence). The CDR3 runs 15 residues. The CDR3 is CASSPQEGIYYGYTF. In DNA, the CDR3 is TGTGCCAGCAGCCCCCAAGAGGGCATCTACTATGGCTACACCTTC.

The chain is built from TRBV6-2 or TRBV6-3 and TRBJ2-7; no clear D. Germline assignment: CDR1 MNHEY and CDR2 SVGEGT. Trimming shortened V by 8 bases and J by 6 bases, and 14 bases separated the two germline ends. CDR3 size: 12 residues. The DNA for the CDR3 is TGTGCCAGCGGGCACTCGTCTGTCGAGCAGTACTTC. The encoded protein is CASGHSSVEQYF.

The chain employs TRBV6-4 and TRBJ2-7; D is perhaps TRBD2 (5 bases). This CDR3 has 14 residues. Germline CDR1 and CDR2: MRHNA and SNTAGT. V was trimmed by 6 bases and J by 3 bases, leaving 15 bases between them. The CDR3 is CASRGEAGVYEQYF. The CDR3 DNA sequence: TGTGCCAGCAGGGGAGAAGCCGGAGTCTACGAGCAGTACTTC.

On this clonotype: A much larger clone lies a single base off, so this may be a read error. This rearrangement joins TRBV29-1 to TRBJ1-4; 8 positions agree with TRBD1. V dropped 6 bases and J dropped 10; count of bases not matched to a gene: 10. The CDR3 length is 13 residues. Per germline, CDR1 SQVTM and CDR2 ANQGSEA. The CDR3 DNA is TGCAGCGTCACGACAGGGGCCAGTGGAAAACTGTTTTTT. Protein: CSVTTGASGKLFF. The full variable domain, its missing parts supplied by reference TRBV29-1 and TRBJ1-4, is SAVISQKPSRDICQRGTSLTIQCQVDSQVTMMFWYRQQPGQSLTLIATANQGSEATYESGFVIDKFPISRPNLTFSTLTVSNMSPEDSSIYLCSVTTGASGKLFFGSGTQLSVL.

This clonotype appeared a few times. The genes are TRBV29-1 and TRBJ2-7; D gene unclear. V lost 1 base, J lost 1 base, and 11 bases lay in between. Germline assignment: CDR1 SQVTM and CDR2 ANQGSEA. The CDR3 is made up of 14 amino acids. CDR3 amino acids: CSVEGSGGSYEQYF. CDR3 nucleotides: TGCAGCGTTGAAGGATCCGGCGGTTCCTACGAGCAGTACTTC.

V usage is TRBV29-1 and J usage is TRBJ2-1, with 11 bases aligning to TRBD2. The ends lost 7 bases at V and 10 bases at J; junction bases unmatched: 9. This CDR3 has 13 amino acids. From germline, CDR1 is SQVTM and CDR2 ANQGSEA. CDR3 in amino acids: CSGAGTSGIEQFF. In DNA, the CDR3 is TGCAGCGGGGCCGGGACTAGCGGAATCGAGCAGTTCTTC.

The chain joins TRBV4-3 to TRBJ2-3; 7 bases are shared with TRBD2. The trim removed 1 base at V and 6 bases at J, leaving 13 bases unmatched. The CDR3 consists of 17 residues. CDR1 is LGHNA, CDR2 YSLEER, per germline. The CDR3 nucleotides read TGCGCCAGCAGCCAAGCGGCTCTGGCGGGAGCACCCGATACGCAGTATTTT. This translates into CASSQAALAGAPDTQYF.

The CDR3 DNA is TGTGCCAGCAGCTCGCAGGAAGGCGTTTACAATGAGCAGTACTTC. This encodes CASSSQEGVYNEQYF. The chain couples TRBV14 to TRBJ2-5; D is unresolved. V was trimmed by 5 bases and J by 11 bases, leaving 24 bases between them. The CDR3 is 15 amino acids. CDR1 SGHDN and CDR2 FVKESK come from the germline V gene.

V is TRBV5-1 and J is TRBJ2-5; 7 bases are shared with TRBD1. The CDR3 runs 16 residues. V trimming: 3 bases; J trimming: 0 bases; junction bases outside the gene matches: 8. The germline CDR1 and CDR2 sequences are SGHRS and YFSETQ. The CDR3 bases are TGCGCCAGCAGCTCCCGAGGGGGCGAGTACCAAGAGACCCAGTACTTC. This codes for CASSSRGGEYQETQYF.

The chain couples TRBV2 to TRBJ2-5; 7 positions match TRBD2. The CDR3 contains 17 residues. Germline lookup yields CDR1 SNHLY and CDR2 FYNNEI. V lost 0 bases, J lost 4 bases, and 11 bases stayed unmatched. CDR3 bases: TGTGCCAGCAGTGAAGCAAGTGGCGGGAGACAAGGAGAGACCCAGTACTTC. Translated: CASSEASGGRQGETQYF. Looking up the rest from reference TRBV2 and TRBJ2-5 gives the full variable domain: EPEVTQTPSHQVTQMGQEVILRCVPISNHLYFYWYRQILGQKVEFLVSFYNNEISEKSEIFDDQFSVERPDGSNFTLKIRSTKLEDSAMYFCASSEASGGRQGETQYFGPGTRLLVL.

A single count supports this clonotype. The chain uses TRBV4-1 and TRBJ2-7; 7 positions agree with TRBD1. J gave up 0 bases and V 1 base, and 3 bases lay outside the gene matches. The CDR3 extends over 15 amino acids. CDR1 and CDR2 from the germline V gene are MGHRA and YSYEKL. The CDR3 protein is CASSQGQGVSYEQYF. The DNA for the CDR3 is TGCGCCAGCAGCCAAGGACAGGGAGTCTCCTACGAGCAGTACTTC.

This clonotype appeared many times. The chain recombines TRBV20-1 with TRBJ2-3; 7 bases are shared with TRBD2. J lost 0 bases, V lost 1 base, and 7 bases had no gene match. CDR1 is DFQATT and CDR2 is SNEGSKA in the germline V gene (reference sequence). There are 16 residues in the CDR3. CDR3 region: CSARGRTRGSTDTQYF. The CDR3 DNA follows: TGCAGTGCTAGAGGGAGGACTAGAGGGAGCACAGATACGCAGTATTTT.

This clonotype appeared a few times. For the CDR3, the DNA is TGCGCCAGCAGCCATTACTCGGGAGGAGAGCAGTTCTTC. The encoded protein is CASSHYSGGEQFF. The chain combines TRBV4-3 with TRBJ2-1; TRBD2 matches at 7 bases. CDR1 is LGHNA, CDR2 YSLEER, per germline. The CDR3 loop spans 13 amino acids. V was clipped by 3 bases and J by 10 bases; unmatched bases: 6.

V usage is TRBV20-1 and J usage is TRBJ1-5, with D unresolved. This CDR3 has 13 amino acids. Looked up from germline, CDR1 is DFQATT and CDR2 is SNEGSKA (reference sequence). Deletions cut 5 bases from V and 0 bases from J, with 8 bases between. CDR3 loop: CSARGASNQPQHF. The CDR3 region has the DNA TGCAGTGCTCGAGGTGCTAGCAATCAGCCCCAGCATTTT.

The chain combines TRBV27 with TRBJ2-4; TRBD2 agrees at 11 bases. The J call may be wrong; the DNA end is better matched by TRBJ2-7. The CDR3 sequence is 15 residues long. Germline CDR1 and CDR2: MNHEY and SMNVEV (reference sequence). CDR3 sequence reads: CASSFASGRNGEQYF. The CDR3 DNA follows: TGTGCCAGCAGTTTTGCTAGCGGGAGGAACGGCGAGCAGTACTTC.

The chain links TRBV28 to TRBJ2-7; D tentatively fits TRBD1 or TRBD2 (6 bases each). Germline CDR1 MDHEN, CDR2 SYDVKM. This CDR3 has 15 residues. V gave up 5 bases and J gave up 0 bases, with 14 bases separating them. In nucleotides, the CDR3 is TGTGCCAGCAGTCCGGGGGCGGGGTACTCCTACGAGCAGTACTTC. Residues: CASSPGAGYSYEQYF.

As DNA, the CDR3 is TGTGCCATCAGCAGCGGCCCTAGCAACGAGCAGTACTTC. The encoded protein is CAISSGPSNEQYF. The gene calls are TRBV10-3 and TRBJ2-7; maybe TRBD2 (5 bases). Germline loops: CDR1 ENHRY, CDR2 SYGVKD. CDR3 length equals 13 residues. V was clipped by 6 bases and J by 5 bases, with 14 bases between them.

Only a few counts were recorded for this clonotype. This sequence joins TRBV14 and TRBJ1-2, with 7 bases aligning to TRBD1. Germline CDR1 and CDR2: SGHDN and FVKESK. The CDR3 loop spans 14 amino acids. V shed 4 bases, J shed 2 bases, and the junction held 4 bases outside the gene matches. In nucleotides, the CDR3 is TGTGCCAGCAGCCCTGGACAGGCCAACTATGGCTACACCTTC. Translation: CASSPGQANYGYTF.

V gene TRBV7-7 combines with J gene TRBJ2-7; the match to TRBD1 covers 9 bases. With 4 bases clipped from V and 5 bases from J, the junction kept 9 bases outside the gene matches. The CDR3 has 15 residues. Germline CDR1 is SSHAT and CDR2 is FNYEAQ (reference sequence). For the CDR3, the DNA is TGTGCCAGCAGCTCGGGAACCGGGACAGGGCACGAGCAGTACTTC. As protein: CASSSGTGTGHEQYF.

The chain is built from TRBV12-3 or TRBV12-4 and TRBJ2-7, with TRBD1 matching over 10 bases. Trimming removed 6 bases from V and 5 bases from J; junction bases left unmatched: 10. The length of the CDR3 is 15 residues. The CDR3 nucleotides read TGTGCCAGCAGCCAACCGGGACAGGGGAGAGACGAGCAGTACTTC. Protein product: CASSQPGQGRDEQYF.

The rearrangement joins TRBV10-3 to TRBJ2-7; 8 positions agree with TRBD1. CDR3 length: 14 residues. Per the germline V gene, CDR1 is ENHRY and CDR2 is SYGVKD. Trimming took 7 bases from V and 6 from J; bases not matched to a gene: 11. CDR3 in DNA: TGTGCCATCAAACGGGACAGGTGGTGGGGCGAGCAGTACTTC. Residues: CAIKRDRWWGEQYF.